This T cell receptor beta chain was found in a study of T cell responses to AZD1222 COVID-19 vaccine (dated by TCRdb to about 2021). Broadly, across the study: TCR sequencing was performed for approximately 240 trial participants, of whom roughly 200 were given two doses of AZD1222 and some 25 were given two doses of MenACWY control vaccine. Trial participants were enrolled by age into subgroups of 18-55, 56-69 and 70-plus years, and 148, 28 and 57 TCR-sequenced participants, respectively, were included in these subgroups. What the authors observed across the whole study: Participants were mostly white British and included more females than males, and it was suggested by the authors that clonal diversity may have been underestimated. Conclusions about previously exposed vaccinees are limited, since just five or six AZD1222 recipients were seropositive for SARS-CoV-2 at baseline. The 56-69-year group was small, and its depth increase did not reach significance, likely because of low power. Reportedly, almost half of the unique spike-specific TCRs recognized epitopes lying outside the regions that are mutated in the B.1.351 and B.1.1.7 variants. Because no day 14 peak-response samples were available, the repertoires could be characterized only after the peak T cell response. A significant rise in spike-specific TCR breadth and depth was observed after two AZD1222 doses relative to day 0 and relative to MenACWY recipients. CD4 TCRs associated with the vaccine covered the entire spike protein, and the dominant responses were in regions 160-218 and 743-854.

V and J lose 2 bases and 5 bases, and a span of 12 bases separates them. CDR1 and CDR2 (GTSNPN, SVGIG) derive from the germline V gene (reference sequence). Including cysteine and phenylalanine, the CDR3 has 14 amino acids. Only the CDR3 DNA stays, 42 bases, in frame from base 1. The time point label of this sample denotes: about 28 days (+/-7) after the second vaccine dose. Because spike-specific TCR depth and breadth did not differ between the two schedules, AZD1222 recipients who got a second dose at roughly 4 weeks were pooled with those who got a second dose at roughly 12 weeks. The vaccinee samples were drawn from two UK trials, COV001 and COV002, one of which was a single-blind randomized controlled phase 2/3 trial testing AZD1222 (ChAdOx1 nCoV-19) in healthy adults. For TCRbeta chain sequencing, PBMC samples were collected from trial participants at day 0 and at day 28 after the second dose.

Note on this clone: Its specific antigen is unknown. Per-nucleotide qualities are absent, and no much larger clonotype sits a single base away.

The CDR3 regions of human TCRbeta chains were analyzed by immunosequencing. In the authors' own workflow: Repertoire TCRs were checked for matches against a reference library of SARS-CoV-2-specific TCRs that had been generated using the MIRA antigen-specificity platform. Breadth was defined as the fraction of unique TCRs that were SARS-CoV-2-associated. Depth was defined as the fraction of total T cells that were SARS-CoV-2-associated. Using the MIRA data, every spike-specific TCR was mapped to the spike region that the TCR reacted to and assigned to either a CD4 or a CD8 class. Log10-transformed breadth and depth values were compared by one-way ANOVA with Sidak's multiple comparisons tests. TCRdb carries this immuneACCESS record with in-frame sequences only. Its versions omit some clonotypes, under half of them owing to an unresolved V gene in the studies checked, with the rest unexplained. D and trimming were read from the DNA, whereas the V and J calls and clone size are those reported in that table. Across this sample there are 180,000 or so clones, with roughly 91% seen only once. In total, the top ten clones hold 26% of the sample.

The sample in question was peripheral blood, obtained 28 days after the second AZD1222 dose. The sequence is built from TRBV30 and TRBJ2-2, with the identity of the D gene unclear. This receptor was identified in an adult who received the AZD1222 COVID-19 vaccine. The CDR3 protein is CAWSLSRRTGELFF. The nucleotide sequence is TGTGCCTGGAGTCTTTCCCGACGGACCGGGGAGCTGTTTTTT. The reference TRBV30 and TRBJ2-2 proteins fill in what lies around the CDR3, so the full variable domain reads SQTIHQWPATLVQPVGSPLSLECTVEGTSNPNLYWYRQAAGRGLQLLFYSVGIGQISSEVPQNLSASRPQDRQFILSSKKLLLSDSGFYLCAWSLSRRTGELFFGEGSRLTVL.